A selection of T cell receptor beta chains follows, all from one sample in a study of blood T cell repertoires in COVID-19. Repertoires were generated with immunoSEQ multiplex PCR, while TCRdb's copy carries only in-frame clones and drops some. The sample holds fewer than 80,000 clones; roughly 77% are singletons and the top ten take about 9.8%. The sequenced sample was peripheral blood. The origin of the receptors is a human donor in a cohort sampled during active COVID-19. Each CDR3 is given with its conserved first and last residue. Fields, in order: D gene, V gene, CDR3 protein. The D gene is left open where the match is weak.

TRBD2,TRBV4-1,CASSNPGLAGKSGTDTQYF
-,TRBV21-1,CASSKPQQGAPYEQYF
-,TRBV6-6,CASSPGGSPEQYF
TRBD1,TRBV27,CASSSGQGYGYTF
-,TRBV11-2,CASSPGRGFQETQYF
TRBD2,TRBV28,CASSMSGSGSYEQYF
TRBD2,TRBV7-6,CASSLGGTSGAETQYF
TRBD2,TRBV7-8,CASSPRTRGLAAGNIQYF
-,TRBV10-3,CAISDSGLSNDEQYF
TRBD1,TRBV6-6,CHKQVKETGRTEAFF
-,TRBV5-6,CASSPAGGRGQPQHF
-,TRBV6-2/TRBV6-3,CASSPPKTRGYEQYF
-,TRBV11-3,CASSFSLGVAADTQYF
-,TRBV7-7,CASSLDSGGAGGNEQFF
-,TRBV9,CASSPRQDSNTGELFF
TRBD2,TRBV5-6,CASSLDFAGAPDTQYF
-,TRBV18,CASKLTGQYSPLHF
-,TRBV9,CASSVDASISSGANVLTF
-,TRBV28,CASGPRQRYTEAFF
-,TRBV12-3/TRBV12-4,CASSLMRNTEAFF
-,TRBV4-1,CASSHLLASSYEQYF
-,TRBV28,CASSRQGTLYEQYF
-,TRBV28,CASSPYPGSSQPYEQYF
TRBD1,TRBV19,CASSIGGTGSYEQYF
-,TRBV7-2,CASSSNTYRGGYYEQYF
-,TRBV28,CASTPPQAYEQYF
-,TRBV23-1,CAIENPNLDAGELFF